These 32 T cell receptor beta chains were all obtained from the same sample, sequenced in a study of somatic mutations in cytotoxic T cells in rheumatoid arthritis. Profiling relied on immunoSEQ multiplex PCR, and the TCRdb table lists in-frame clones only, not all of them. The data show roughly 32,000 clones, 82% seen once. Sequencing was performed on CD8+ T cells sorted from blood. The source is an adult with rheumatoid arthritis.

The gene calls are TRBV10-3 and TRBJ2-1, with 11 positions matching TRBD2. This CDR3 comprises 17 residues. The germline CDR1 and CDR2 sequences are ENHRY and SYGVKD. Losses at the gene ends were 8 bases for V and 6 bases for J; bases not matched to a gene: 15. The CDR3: CAISHTDRGLAANEQFF. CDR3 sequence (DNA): TGTGCCATCTCCCACACCGACCGGGGACTAGCGGCCAATGAGCAGTTCTTC.

CDR3 sequence reads: CASVPPSGAYNEQFF. The CDR3 DNA reads as TGTGCTAGTGTCCCCCCCAGCGGAGCCTACAATGAGCAGTTCTTC. The gene calls are TRBV12-5 and TRBJ2-1; maybe TRBD2 (5 bases). Germline V gene sequence: CDR1 LGHNT, CDR2 FRNRAP. The CDR3 length is 15 residues. V dropped 7 bases and J dropped 2 bases, with 15 bases sitting between them. The variable domain in full, completed from reference TRBV12-5 and TRBJ2-1, reads DARVTQTPRHKVTEMGQEVTMRCQPILGHNTVFWYRQTMMQGLELLAYFRNRAPLDDSGMPKDRFSAEMPDATLATLKIQPSEPRDSAVYFCASVPPSGAYNEQFFGPGTRLTVL.

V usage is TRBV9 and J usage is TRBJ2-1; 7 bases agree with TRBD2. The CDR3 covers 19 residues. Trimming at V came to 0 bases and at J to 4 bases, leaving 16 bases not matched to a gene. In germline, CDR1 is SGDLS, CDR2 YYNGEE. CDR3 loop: CASSVGGFSGGGLYNEQFF. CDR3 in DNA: TGTGCCAGCAGCGTAGGGGGATTTAGCGGCGGGGGTTTATACAATGAGCAGTTCTTC.

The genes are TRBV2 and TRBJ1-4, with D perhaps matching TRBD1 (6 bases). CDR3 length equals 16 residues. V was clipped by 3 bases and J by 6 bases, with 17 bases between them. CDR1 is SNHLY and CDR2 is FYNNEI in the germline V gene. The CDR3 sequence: CASSDRGGPADEKLFF. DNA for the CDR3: TGTGCCAGCAGTGATCGGGGGGGCCCGGCCGATGAAAAACTGTTTTTT.

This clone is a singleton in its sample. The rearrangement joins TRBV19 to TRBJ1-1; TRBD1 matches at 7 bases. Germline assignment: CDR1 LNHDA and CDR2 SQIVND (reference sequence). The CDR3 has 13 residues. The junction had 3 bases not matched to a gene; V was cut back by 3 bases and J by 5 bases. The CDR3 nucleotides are TGTGCCAGTAGTATGACAGGGCGGACTGAAGCTTTCTTT. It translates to CASSMTGRTEAFF.

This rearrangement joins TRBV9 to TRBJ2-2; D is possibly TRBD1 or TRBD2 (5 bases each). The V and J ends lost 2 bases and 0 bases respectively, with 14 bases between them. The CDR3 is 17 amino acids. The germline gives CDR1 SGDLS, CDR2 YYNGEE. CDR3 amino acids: CASSVAGRVANTGELFF. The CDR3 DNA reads TGTGCCAGCAGCGTGGCAGGGCGGGTAGCGAACACCGGGGAGCTGTTTTTT.

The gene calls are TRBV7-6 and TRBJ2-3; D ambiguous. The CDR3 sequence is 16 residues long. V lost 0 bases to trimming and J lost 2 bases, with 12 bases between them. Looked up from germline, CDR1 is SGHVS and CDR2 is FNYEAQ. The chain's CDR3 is CASSLAGLGVTDTQYF. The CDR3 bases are TGTGCCAGCAGCTTAGCAGGGTTAGGAGTCACAGATACGCAGTATTTT.

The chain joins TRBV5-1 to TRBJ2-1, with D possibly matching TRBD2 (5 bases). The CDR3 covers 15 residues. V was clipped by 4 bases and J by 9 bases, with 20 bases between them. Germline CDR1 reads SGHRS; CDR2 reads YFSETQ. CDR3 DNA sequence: TGCGCCAGCAGCGTCGGAAGAGCGGCTTCCGGTGAGCAGTTCTTC. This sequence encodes CASSVGRAASGEQFF.

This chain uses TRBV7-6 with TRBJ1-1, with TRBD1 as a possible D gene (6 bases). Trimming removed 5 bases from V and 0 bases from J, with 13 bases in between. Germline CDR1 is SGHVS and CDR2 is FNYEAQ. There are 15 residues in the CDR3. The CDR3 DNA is TGTGCCAGCAGCCCTGGACAGCCTATGAACACTGAAGCTTTCTTT. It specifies CASSPGQPMNTEAFF.

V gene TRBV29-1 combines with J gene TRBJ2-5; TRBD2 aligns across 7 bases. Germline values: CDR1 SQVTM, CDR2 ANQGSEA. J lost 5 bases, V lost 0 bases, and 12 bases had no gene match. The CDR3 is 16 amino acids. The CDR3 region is CSVEDPGEGFSETQYF. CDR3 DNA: TGCAGCGTTGAAGACCCCGGGGAGGGGTTTTCGGAGACCCAGTACTTC. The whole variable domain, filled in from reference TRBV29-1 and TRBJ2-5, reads SAVISQKPSRDICQRGTSLTIQCQVDSQVTMMFWYRQQPGQSLTLIATANQGSEATYESGFVIDKFPISRPNLTFSTLTVSNMSPEDSSIYLCSVEDPGEGFSETQYFGPGTRLLVL.

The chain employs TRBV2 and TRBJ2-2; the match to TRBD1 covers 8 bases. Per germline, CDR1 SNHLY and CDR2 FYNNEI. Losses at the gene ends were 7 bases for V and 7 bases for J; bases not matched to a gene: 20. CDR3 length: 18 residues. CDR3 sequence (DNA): TGTGCCAGCACCCCTTGGGGCCCTGGCAGGGGGCTTGACGGGGAGCTGTTTTTT. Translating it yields CASTPWGPGRGLDGELFF.

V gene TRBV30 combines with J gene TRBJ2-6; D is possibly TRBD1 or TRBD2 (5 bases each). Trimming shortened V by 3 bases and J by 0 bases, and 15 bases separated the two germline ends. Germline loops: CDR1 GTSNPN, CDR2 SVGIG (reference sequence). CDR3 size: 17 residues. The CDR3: CAWSVSGTYSGANVLTF. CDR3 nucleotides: TGTGCCTGGAGCGTTTCAGGGACGTACTCTGGGGCCAACGTCCTGACTTTC.

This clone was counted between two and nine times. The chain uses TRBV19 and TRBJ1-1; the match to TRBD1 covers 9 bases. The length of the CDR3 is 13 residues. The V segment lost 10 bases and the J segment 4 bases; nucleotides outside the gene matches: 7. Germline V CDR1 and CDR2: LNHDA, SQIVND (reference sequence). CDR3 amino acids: CATQQGARTEAFF. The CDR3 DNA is TGTGCCACACAACAGGGGGCGCGCACTGAAGCTTTCTTT. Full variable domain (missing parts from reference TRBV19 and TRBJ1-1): DGGITQSPKYLFRKEGQNVTLSCEQNLNHDAMYWYRQDPGQGLRLIYYSQIVNDFQKGDIAEGYSVSREKKESFPLTVTSAQKNPTAFYLCATQQGARTEAFFGQGTRLTVV.

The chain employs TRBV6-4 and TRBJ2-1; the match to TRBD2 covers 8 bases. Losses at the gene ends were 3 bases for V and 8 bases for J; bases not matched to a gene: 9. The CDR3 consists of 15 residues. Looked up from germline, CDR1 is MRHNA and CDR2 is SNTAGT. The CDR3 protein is CASSEASGSVYEQFF. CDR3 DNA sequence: TGTGCCAGCAGTGAGGCCAGCGGGAGCGTATATGAGCAGTTCTTC.

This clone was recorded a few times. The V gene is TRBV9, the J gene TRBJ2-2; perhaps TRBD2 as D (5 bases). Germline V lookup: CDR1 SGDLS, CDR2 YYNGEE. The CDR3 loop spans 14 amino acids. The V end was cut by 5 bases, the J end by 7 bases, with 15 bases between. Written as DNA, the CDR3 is TGTGCCAGCAGTCCCGCCGGAGGCGGCGGGGAGCTGTTTTTT. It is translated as CASSPAGGGGELFF. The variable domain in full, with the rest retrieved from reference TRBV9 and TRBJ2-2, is DSGVTQTPKHLITATGQRVTLRCSPRSGDLSVYWYQQSLDQGLQFLIQYYNGEERAKGNILERFSAQQFPDLHSELNLSSLELGDSALYFCASSPAGGGGELFFGEGSRLTVL.

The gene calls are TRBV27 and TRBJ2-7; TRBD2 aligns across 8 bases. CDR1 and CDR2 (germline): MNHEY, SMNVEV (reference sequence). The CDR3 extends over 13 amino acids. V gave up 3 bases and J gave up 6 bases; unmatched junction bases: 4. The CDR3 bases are TGTGCCAGCAGTTTCGGGAGGGCCGCCGAGCAGTACTTC. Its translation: CASSFGRAAEQYF.

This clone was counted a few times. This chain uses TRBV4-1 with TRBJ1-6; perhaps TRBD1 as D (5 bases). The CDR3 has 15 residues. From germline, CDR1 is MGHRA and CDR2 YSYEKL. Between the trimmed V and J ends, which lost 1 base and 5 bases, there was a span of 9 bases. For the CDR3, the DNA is TGCGCCAGCAGCCAAGGGGGCCTCAATAATTCACCCCTCCACTTT. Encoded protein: CASSQGGLNNSPLHF.

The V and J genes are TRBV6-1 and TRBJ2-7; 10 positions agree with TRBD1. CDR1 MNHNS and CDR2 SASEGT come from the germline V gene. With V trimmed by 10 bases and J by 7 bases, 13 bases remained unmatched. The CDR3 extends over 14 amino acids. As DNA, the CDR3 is TGTGCCACCTCCCCCAGACAGGGGGCGCGGGAGCAGTACTTC. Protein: CATSPRQGAREQYF.

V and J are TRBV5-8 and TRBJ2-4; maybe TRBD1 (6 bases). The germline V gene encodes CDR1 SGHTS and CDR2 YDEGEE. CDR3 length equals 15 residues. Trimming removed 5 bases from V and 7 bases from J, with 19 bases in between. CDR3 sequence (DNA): TGTGCCAGCAGTTTCGGACAGATCGTTAGCAACATTCAGTACTTC. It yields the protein CASSFGQIVSNIQYF.

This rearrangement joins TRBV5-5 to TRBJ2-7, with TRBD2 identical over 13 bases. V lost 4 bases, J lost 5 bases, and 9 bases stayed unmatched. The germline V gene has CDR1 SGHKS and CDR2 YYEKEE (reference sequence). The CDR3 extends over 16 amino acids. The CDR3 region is CASSGTGTSGTHEQYF. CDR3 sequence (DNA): TGTGCCAGCAGCGGGACCGGGACTAGCGGGACCCACGAGCAGTACTTC.

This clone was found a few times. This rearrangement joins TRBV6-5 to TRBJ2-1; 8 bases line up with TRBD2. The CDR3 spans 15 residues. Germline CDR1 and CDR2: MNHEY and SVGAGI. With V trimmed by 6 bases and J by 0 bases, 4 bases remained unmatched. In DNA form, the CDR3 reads TGTGCCAGCAGAATAGCGGGAAGCTCCTACAATGAGCAGTTCTTC. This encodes CASRIAGSSYNEQFF.

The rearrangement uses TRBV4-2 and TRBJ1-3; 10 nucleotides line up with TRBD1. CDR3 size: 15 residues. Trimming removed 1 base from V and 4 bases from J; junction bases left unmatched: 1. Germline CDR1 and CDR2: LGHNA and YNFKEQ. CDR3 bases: TGTGCCAGCAGCCAAGGACAGGGGGCCGGAAACACCATATATTTT. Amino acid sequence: CASSQGQGAGNTIYF.

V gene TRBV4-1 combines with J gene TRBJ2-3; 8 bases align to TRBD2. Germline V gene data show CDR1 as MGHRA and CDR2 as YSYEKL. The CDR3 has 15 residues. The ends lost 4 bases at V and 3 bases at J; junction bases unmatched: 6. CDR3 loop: CASSLGREGTDTQYF. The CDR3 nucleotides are TGCGCCAGCAGCCTCGGGAGGGAGGGGACAGATACGCAGTATTTT.

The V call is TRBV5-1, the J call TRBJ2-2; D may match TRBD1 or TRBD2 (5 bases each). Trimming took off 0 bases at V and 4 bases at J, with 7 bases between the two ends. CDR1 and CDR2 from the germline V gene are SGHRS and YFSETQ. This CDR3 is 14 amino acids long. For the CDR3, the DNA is TGCGCCAGCAGCTTGGGGGACGGCACCGGGGAGCTGTTTTTT. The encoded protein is CASSLGDGTGELFF. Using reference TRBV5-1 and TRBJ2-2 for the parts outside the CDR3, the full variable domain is KAGVTQTPRYLIKTRGQQVTLSCSPISGHRSVSWYQQTPGQGLQFLFEYFSETQRNKGNFPGRFSGRQFSNSRSEMNVSTLELGDSALYLCASSLGDGTGELFFGEGSRLTVL.

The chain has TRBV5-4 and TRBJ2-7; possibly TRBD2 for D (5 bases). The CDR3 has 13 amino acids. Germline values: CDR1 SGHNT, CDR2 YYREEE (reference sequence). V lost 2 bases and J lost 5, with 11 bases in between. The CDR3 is CASSFSGSNEQYF. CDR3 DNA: TGTGCCAGCAGCTTTTCGGGGTCAAACGAGCAGTACTTC.

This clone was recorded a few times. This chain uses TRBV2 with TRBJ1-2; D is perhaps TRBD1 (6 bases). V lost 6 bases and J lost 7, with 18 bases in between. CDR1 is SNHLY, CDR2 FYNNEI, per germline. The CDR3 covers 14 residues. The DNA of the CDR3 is TGTGCCAGCAGACCAAGGACAGAATGGGCTGGCTACACCTTC. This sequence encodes CASRPRTEWAGYTF.

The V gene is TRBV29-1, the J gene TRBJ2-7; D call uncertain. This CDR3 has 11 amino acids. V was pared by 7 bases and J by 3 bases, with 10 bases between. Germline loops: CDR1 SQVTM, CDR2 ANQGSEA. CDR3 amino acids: CSATDGYEQYF. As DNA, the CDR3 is TGCAGCGCCACGGACGGCTACGAGCAGTACTTC.

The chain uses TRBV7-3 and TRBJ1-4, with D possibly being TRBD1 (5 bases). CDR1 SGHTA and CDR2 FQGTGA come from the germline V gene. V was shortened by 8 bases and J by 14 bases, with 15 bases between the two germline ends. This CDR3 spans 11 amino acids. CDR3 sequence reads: CASPPGQGLFF. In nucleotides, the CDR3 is TGTGCCAGCCCACCGGGGCAGGGCCTGTTTTTT.

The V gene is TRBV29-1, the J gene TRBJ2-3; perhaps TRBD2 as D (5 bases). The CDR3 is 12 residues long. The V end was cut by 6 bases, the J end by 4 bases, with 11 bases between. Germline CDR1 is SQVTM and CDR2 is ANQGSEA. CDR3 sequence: CSVVPGSDTQYF. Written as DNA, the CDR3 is TGCAGCGTAGTGCCGGGATCAGATACGCAGTATTTT.

This chain's CDR3 is CASSPSSGISYNEQFF. The DNA for the CDR3 is TGTGCCAGCAGTCCCTCAAGCGGGATTTCCTACAATGAGCAGTTCTTC. This chain links TRBV27 with TRBJ2-1; TRBD2 agrees at 7 bases. Germline CDR1 MNHEY, CDR2 SMNVEV (reference sequence). This CDR3 is built from 16 residues. V lost 5 bases, J lost 1 base, and 8 bases stayed unmatched.

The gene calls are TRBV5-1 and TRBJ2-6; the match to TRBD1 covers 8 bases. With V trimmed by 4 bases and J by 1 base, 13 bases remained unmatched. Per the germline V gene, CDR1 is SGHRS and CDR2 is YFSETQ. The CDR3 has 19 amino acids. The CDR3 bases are TGCGCCAGCAGCAACTTTCCGACAGGGGAAGGGTCTGGGGCCAACGTCCTGACTTTC. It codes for CASSNFPTGEGSGANVLTF.

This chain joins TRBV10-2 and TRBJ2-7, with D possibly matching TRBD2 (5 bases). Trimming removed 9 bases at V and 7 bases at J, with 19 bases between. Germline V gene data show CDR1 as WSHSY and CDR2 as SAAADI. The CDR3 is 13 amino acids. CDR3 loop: CASRGQGMWEQYF. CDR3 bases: TGCGCCAGTAGAGGGCAAGGGATGTGGGAGCAGTACTTC.